The present T cell receptor beta chain was sequenced within a study of siplizumab effects on memory and regulatory T cells. Points from the study as a whole: The alloresponse seemed to draw substantially on naive T cells, which appeared more diverse than memory cells. Tracing alloreactive clones into unstimulated subsets worked for only a minor fraction of them.

This CDR3 region has 16 residues. Germline lookup yields CDR1 SGHNT and CDR2 YENEEA. With V trimmed by 1 base and J by 4 bases, 6 bases remained unmatched. As to this clone: The antigen remains unidentified.

Clones were read by immunoSEQ multiplex PCR, and TCRdb kept only the in-frame ones, dropping some. This table holds about 72,000 clones, roughly 89% found once. The J gene is TRBJ2-1, the V gene TRBV11-3, with 8 bases fitting TRBD1. The sequenced material came from CD8+ T cells sorted from blood. This sequence was found in a human donor in good health. This CDR3 reads CASSLGGTGVYNEQFF. The DNA of the CDR3 is TGTGCCAGCAGCTTAGGAGGGACAGGCGTTTACAATGAGCAGTTCTTC.